The rows below give T cell receptor beta chains drawn from one sample of a study of T cells in localized non-small cell lung cancer. Sequencing was performed with immunoSEQ multiplex PCR; in TCRdb, only in-frame clones are kept and a portion is missing. The data hold tens of thousands of clones, with 90% to 95% observed a single time. The material was peripheral blood, obtained before any cancer treatment. Receptor source: a man aged 35-69 years with stage I lung adenocarcinoma. The CDR3 runs from the conserved cysteine through the conserved F or W. A D gene is named only where the DNA matches it firmly. A clone size is listed for some rows: how often the clone was seen (once, few, many), or a class if it is expanded.

V: TRBV4-2; J: TRBJ2-7; D: TRBD2; size: once; CDR3: CASSQETSGSSHEQYF; DNA: TGTGCCAGCAGCCAAGAGACTAGCGGGAGCAGCCACGAGCAGTACTTC
V: TRBV27; J: TRBJ2-7; D: -; size: once; CDR3: CASSLRTGFYEQYF; DNA: TGTGCCAGCAGTTTACGTACAGGTTTCTACGAGCAGTACTTC
V: TRBV5-6; J: TRBJ2-1; D: TRBD1; size: -; CDR3: CASSSWTGGEQFF; DNA: TGTGCCAGCAGCTCCTGGACAGGGGGTGAGCAGTTCTTC
V: TRBV11-3; J: TRBJ2-5; D: TRBD2; size: -; CDR3: CASSKRLAVALETQYF; DNA: TGTGCCAGCAGCAAACGACTAGCGGTGGCGTTGGAGACCCAGTACTTC
V: TRBV28; J: TRBJ2-7; D: TRBD2; size: -; CDR3: CASSLFPGGRPYEQYF; DNA: TGTGCCAGCAGTTTATTCCCGGGAGGAAGACCCTACGAGCAGTACTTC
V: TRBV28; J: TRBJ2-3; D: TRBD2; size: -; CDR3: CASSLGGRGDTQYF; DNA: TGTGCCAGCAGTTTGGGCGGGAGGGGTGATACGCAGTATTTT
V: TRBV30; J: TRBJ2-3; D: -; size: -; CDR3: CAWSRGFGTDTQYF; DNA: TGTGCCTGGAGTCGAGGTTTTGGTACAGATACGCAGTATTTT
V: TRBV2; J: TRBJ1-5; D: TRBD1; size: -; CDR3: CASGADRASNQPQHF; DNA: TGTGCCAGCGGGGCCGACAGGGCTAGCAATCAGCCCCAGCATTTT
V: TRBV10-3; J: TRBJ2-7; D: TRBD1; size: -; CDR3: CAISERTGATGNYEQYF; DNA: TGTGCCATCAGTGAGCGGACAGGGGCAACGGGCAACTACGAGCAGTACTTC
V: TRBV7-3; J: TRBJ2-2; D: -; size: few; CDR3: CASSLTSGATGELFF; DNA: TGTGCCAGCAGCTTAACGTCGGGAGCCACCGGGGAGCTGTTTTTT
V: TRBV7-9; J: TRBJ1-1; D: -; size: -; CDR3: CASSLEQTDEAFF; DNA: TGTGCCAGCAGCTTAGAACAGACGGATGAAGCTTTCTTT
V: TRBV15; J: TRBJ1-1; D: -; size: once; CDR3: CATSRAGSVMNTEAFF; DNA: TGTGCCACCAGCAGAGCCGGGTCTGTGATGAACACTGAAGCTTTCTTT
V: TRBV5-1; J: TRBJ1-1; D: -; size: -; CDR3: CASSLDKNTEAFF; DNA: TGCGCCAGCAGCTTGGACAAGAACACTGAAGCTTTCTTT
V: TRBV2; J: TRBJ2-2; D: -; size: once; CDR3: CASSIRDLRGGELFF; DNA: TGTGCCAGCAGTATAAGGGACTTACGGGGCGGGGAGCTGTTTTTT
V: TRBV13; J: TRBJ2-4; D: TRBD2; size: -; CDR3: CASSPWTSGSGNIQYF; DNA: TGTGCCAGCAGCCCGTGGACTAGCGGGAGTGGGAACATTCAGTACTTC
V: TRBV7-9; J: TRBJ1-3; D: -; size: -; CDR3: CASSPRVGNTIYF; DNA: TGTGCCAGCAGCCCTAGAGTTGGAAACACCATATATTTT
V: TRBV5-1; J: TRBJ2-1; D: TRBD1; size: -; CDR3: CASSFGQGVGYNEQFF; DNA: TGCGCCAGCAGCTTTGGACAGGGGGTGGGCTACAATGAGCAGTTCTTC
V: TRBV5-5; J: TRBJ2-1; D: TRBD2; size: -; CDR3: CASSPLAGGPRNEQFF; DNA: TGTGCCAGCAGCCCCCTAGCGGGAGGGCCTAGGAATGAGCAGTTCTTC